The 14 T cell receptor beta chains given below trace back to one sample, sequenced in a study of Graves' ophthalmopathy and Graves' hyperthyroidism. RNA transcripts were the source from which TCR beta CDR3 regions were amplified. After a first-round RT-PCR with HTBI primers, a second-round multiplex PCR was run. TCRdb used MiXCR to reprocess the multiplex PCR reads, holding one entry per CDR3 protein. This table has some 360,000 distinct CDR3 sequences, about a sixth appearing once. The sequencing input was peripheral blood. The source of these receptors is an adult woman with stable Graves' hyperthyroidism.

This clonotype has a count of ten or more. The CDR3 nucleotides read TGTGCCAGCAGTTTATTAGTAGCGCGGAGCTCCTACGAGCAGTACTTC. It is translated as CASSLLVARSSYEQYF. The chain carries TRBV28 and TRBJ2-7; a possible D gene is TRBD2 (5 bases). V was shortened by 1 base and J by 0 bases, with 13 bases between the two germline ends. CDR1 and CDR2 (germline): MDHEN, SYDVKM. The CDR3 loop spans 16 amino acids.

This clonotype was counted ten times or more. V and J are TRBV24-1 and TRBJ2-7, with D perhaps assigned TRBD1 or TRBD2 (5 bases each). The ends were cut back, 3 bases at V and 2 bases at J, with 16 bases in the middle. Germline V gene sequence: CDR1 KGHDR, CDR2 SFDVKD. CDR3 length: 16 residues. The chain's CDR3 is CATSDARGRIPYEQYF. The CDR3 DNA follows: TGTGCCACCAGTGATGCCCGGGGCCGAATTCCCTACGAGCAGTACTTC.

This clonotype was counted many times. This sequence joins TRBV12-3 or TRBV12-4 and TRBJ2-5; D call uncertain. V lost 0 bases and J 5 bases, leaving 10 bases between the germline ends. The CDR3 loop spans 14 amino acids. This CDR3 reads CASSLAGQPETQYF. The CDR3 nucleotides are TGTGCCAGCAGTTTAGCGGGCCAGCCGGAGACCCAGTACTTC.

This clonotype was seen ten or more times. The chain employs TRBV18 and TRBJ2-5; TRBD2 might be the D (5 bases). Germline lookup yields CDR1 KGHSH and CDR2 LQKENI. Trimming removed 2 bases from V and 2 bases from J, with 12 bases in between. The CDR3 loop spans 15 amino acids. CDR3 nucleotides: TGTGCCAGCTCACCAGGGGAGAGACTACAAGAGACCCAGTACTTC. It encodes CASSPGERLQETQYF.

This clonotype was detected many times. This chain links TRBV6-2 or TRBV6-3 with TRBJ2-7; D could derive from TRBD1 or TRBD2 (5 bases each). Germline CDR1 and CDR2: MNHEY and SVGEGT. The CDR3 totals 13 residues. V lost 6 bases, J lost 3 bases, and 12 bases lay in between. The CDR3 spells CASSYRGVYEQYF. Here the CDR3 DNA reads TGTGCCAGCAGCTATCGGGGCGTCTACGAGCAGTACTTC.

The chain uses TRBV20-1 and TRBJ2-5; D may correspond to TRBD1 or TRBD2 (5 bases each). The CDR3 has 13 amino acids. V lost 3 bases, J lost 7 bases, and 15 bases lay in between. In germline, CDR1 is DFQATT, CDR2 SNEGSKA (reference sequence). The CDR3 loop reads CSARGPEVGTQYF. CDR3 bases: TGCAGTGCTAGGGGACCCGAAGTTGGGACCCAGTACTTC.

V gene TRBV28 combines with J gene TRBJ1-5, with D uncertain. This CDR3 is built from 13 residues. Germline loops: CDR1 MDHEN, CDR2 SYDVKM. With 6 bases removed from V and 9 bases from J, the gap between germline ends came to 15 bases. This chain's CDR3 is CASSTLGPAPQHF. CDR3 DNA sequence: TGTGCCAGCAGCACCCTGGGCCCGGCGCCCCAGCATTTT.

About this clonotype: This may be a read error, as it is one base from a much larger clone. The gene calls are TRBV10-3 and TRBJ1-6; possibly TRBD1 for D (5 bases). This CDR3 has 13 amino acids. The germline V gene has CDR1 ENHRY and CDR2 SYGVKD. The CDR3 loop reads CAISGSGDSHLHF. The CDR3 region has the DNA TGTGCCATCAGTGGGTCGGGGGATTCACACCTCCACTTT.

The V and J genes are TRBV28 and TRBJ1-2; the D is unclear. CDR1 and CDR2 from the germline V gene are MDHEN and SYDVKM. V was trimmed by 5 bases and J by 8 bases, leaving 15 bases between them. CDR3 size: 13 residues. CDR3 nucleotide sequence: TGTGCCAGCAGTCCTACGTTGAGTCGGGGCTACACCTTC. Translated: CASSPTLSRGYTF.

This clonotype was seen repeatedly, ten times or more. This chain joins TRBV19 and TRBJ2-2; 11 nucleotides agree with TRBD2. J gave up 5 bases and V 9 bases, and 11 bases lay outside the gene matches. There are 16 residues in the CDR3. Germline CDR1 LNHDA, CDR2 SQIVND (reference sequence). The CDR3 DNA follows: TGTGCCAGCTCTAGCGGGAGGTTGGTTGGTACCGGGGAGCTGTTTTTT. Amino acids: CASSSGRLVGTGELFF.

The rearrangement uses TRBV20-1 and TRBJ1-2; D might be TRBD1 (6 bases). Trimming stripped 4 bases from V and 1 base from J, with 16 bases between. This CDR3 has 15 amino acids. The germline gives CDR1 DFQATT, CDR2 SNEGSKA (reference sequence). CDR3 nucleotides: TGCAGTGCTATCCCGTCGACAGGATTTAACTATGGCTACACCTTC. Its protein product is CSAIPSTGFNYGYTF.

This clonotype appeared a single time. This rearrangement joins TRBV5-1 to TRBJ1-1; 7 nucleotides line up with TRBD1. Trimming cost V 0 bases and J 6 bases; bases outside gene matches: 5. The length of the CDR3 is 14 residues. CDR1 is SGHRS and CDR2 is YFSETQ in the germline V gene. The CDR3 is CASSLEGGWAEAFF. CDR3 DNA sequence: TGCGCCAGCAGCTTGGAAGGGGGCTGGGCTGAAGCTTTCTTT.

The rearrangement links TRBV6-2 or TRBV6-3 to TRBJ1-5; TRBD1 matches at 8 bases. The CDR3 has 12 residues. The germline V gene encodes CDR1 MNHEY and CDR2 SVGEGT. The J segment lost 7 bases and the V segment lost 5 bases, leaving 1 base of the junction unmatched. The CDR3 DNA reads as TGTGCCAGCAGTGGACAGGGACAGCCCCAGCATTTT. This encodes CASSGQGQPQHF.

Many counts were recorded for this clonotype. The chain uses TRBV12-3 or TRBV12-4 and TRBJ2-7; TRBD1 matches 8 bases. The CDR3 is 13 residues long. V shed 3 bases, J shed 9 bases, and the junction held 7 bases outside the gene matches. The CDR3 loop reads CASSFGQGSLQYF. CDR3 bases: TGTGCCAGCAGTTTCGGACAGGGTTCTTTGCAGTACTTC.